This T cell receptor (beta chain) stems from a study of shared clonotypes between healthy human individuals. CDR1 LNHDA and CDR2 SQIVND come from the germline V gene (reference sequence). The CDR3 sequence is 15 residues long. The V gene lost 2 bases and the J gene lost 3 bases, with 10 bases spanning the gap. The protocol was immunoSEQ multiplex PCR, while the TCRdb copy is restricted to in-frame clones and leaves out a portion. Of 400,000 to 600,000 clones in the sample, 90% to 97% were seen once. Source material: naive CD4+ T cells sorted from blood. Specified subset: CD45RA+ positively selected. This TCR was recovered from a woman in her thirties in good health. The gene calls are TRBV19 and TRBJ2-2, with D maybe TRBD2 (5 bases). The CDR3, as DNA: TGTGCCAGTAGTATAACCGGGGTGGACACCGGGGAGCTGTTTTTT. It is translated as CASSITGVDTGELFF.